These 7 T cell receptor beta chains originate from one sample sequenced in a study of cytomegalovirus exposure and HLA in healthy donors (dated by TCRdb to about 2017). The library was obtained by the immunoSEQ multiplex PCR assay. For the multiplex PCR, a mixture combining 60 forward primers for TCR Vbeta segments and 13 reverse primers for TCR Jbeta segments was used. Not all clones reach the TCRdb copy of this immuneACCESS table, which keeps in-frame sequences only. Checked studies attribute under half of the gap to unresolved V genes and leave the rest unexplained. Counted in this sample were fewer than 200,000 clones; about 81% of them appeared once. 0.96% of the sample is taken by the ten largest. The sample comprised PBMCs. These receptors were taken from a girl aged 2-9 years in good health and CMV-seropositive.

CDR3 in DNA: TGTGCCAGCAGTTACTCGAATCGACTCCACAATGAGCAGTTCTTC. Encoded protein: CASSYSNRLHNEQFF. This rearrangement joins TRBV6-5 to TRBJ2-1; D is unresolved. The CDR3 is 15 amino acids. Looked up from germline, CDR1 is MNHEY and CDR2 is SVGAGI. V was trimmed by 0 bases and J by 5 bases, leaving 11 bases between them.

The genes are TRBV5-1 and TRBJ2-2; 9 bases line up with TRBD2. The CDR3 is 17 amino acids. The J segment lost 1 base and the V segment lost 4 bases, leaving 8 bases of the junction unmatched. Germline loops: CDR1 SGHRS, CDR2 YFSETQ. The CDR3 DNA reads TGCGCCAGCAGCCAAAAAGCGGGAGGTCTGAACACCGGGGAGCTGTTTTTT. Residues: CASSQKAGGLNTGELFF.

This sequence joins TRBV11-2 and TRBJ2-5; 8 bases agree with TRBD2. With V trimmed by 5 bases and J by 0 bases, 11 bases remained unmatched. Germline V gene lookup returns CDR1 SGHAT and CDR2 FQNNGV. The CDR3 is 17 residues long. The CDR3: CASSPYGRVQNQETQYF. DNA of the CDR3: TGTGCCAGCAGCCCTTACGGGAGGGTTCAAAACCAAGAGACCCAGTACTTC.

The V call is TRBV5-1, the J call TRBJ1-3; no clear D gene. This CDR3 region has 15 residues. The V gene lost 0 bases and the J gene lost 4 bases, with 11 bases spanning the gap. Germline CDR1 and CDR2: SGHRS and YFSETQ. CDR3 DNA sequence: TGCGCCAGCAGCTTGGACGGAGGAACAGGAAACACCATATATTTT. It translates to CASSLDGGTGNTIYF.

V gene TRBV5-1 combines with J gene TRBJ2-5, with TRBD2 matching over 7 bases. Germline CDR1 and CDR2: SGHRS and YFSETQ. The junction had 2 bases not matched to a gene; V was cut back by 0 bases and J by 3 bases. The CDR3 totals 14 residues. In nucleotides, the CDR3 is TGCGCCAGCAGCTTGGCGCTAGCGGAAGAGACCCAGTACTTC. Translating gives CASSLALAEETQYF.

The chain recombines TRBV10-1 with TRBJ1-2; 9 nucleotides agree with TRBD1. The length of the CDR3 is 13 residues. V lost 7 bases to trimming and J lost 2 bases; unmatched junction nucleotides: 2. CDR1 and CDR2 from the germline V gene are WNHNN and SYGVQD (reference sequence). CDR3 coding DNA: TGCGCCAGCATGGACAGGGGAAACTATGGCTACACCTTC. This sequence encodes CASMDRGNYGYTF.

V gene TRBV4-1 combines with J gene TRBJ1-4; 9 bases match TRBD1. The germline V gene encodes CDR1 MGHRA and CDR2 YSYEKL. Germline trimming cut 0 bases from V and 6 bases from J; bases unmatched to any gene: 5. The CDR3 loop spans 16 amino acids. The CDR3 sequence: CASSQEGQGRDEKLFF. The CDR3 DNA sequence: TGCGCCAGCAGCCAAGAGGGACAGGGAAGGGATGAAAAACTGTTTTTT.